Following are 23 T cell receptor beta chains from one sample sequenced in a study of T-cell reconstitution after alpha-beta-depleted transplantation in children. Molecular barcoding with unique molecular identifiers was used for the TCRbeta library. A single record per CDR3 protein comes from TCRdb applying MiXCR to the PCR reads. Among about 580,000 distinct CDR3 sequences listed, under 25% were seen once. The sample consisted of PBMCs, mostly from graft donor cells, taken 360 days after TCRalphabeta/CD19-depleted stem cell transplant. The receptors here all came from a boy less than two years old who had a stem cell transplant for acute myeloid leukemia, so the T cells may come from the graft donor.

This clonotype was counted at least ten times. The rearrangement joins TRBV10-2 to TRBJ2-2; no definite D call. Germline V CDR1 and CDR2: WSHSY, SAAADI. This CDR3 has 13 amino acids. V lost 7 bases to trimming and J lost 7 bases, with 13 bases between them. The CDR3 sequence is CASNQPVGGELFF. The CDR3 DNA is TGCGCCAGCAATCAACCGGTCGGCGGGGAGCTGTTTTTT.

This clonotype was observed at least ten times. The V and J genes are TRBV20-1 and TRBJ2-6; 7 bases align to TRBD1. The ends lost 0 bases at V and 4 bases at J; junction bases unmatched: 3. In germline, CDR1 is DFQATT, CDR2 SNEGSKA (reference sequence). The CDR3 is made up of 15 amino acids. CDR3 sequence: CSAREGQSGANVLTF. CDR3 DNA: TGCAGTGCTAGAGAGGGACAGTCCGGGGCCAACGTCCTGACTTTC.

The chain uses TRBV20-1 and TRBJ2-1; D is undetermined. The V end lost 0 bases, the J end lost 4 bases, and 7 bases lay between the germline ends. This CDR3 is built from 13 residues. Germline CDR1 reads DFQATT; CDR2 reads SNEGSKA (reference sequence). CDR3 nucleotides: TGCAGTGCTAGAGAAGCGAATTACAATGAGCAGTTCTTC. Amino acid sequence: CSAREANYNEQFF.

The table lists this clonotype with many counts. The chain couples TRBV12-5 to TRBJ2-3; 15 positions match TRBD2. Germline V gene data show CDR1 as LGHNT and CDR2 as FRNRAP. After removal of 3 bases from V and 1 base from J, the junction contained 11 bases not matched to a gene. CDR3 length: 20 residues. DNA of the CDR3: TGTGCTAGTGGTTTTGCGACAGGACTAGCGGGGGGGCCCGGCACAGATACGCAGTATTTT. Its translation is CASGFATGLAGGPGTDTQYF.

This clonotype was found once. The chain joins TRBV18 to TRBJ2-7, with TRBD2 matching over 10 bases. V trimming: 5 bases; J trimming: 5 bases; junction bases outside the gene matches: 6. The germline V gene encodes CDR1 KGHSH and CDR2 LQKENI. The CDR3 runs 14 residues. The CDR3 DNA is TGTGCCAGCTCAACGGCTAGCGGGGGCCACGAGCAGTACGTC. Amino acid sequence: CASSTASGGHEQYV.

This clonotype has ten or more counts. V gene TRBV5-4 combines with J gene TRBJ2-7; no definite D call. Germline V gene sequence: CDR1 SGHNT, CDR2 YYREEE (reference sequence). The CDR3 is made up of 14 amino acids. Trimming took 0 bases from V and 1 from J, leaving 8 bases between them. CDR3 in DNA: TGTGCCAGCAGCTTGGATGCAGGATCCTACGAGCAGTACTTC. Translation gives CASSLDAGSYEQYF.

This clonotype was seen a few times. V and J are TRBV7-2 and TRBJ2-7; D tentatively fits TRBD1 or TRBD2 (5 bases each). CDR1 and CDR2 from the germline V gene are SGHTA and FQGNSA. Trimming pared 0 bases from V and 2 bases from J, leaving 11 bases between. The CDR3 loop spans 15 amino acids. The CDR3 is CASSLAGTQAYEQYF. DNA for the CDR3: TGTGCCAGCAGCTTAGCCGGGACCCAAGCCTACGAGCAGTACTTC.

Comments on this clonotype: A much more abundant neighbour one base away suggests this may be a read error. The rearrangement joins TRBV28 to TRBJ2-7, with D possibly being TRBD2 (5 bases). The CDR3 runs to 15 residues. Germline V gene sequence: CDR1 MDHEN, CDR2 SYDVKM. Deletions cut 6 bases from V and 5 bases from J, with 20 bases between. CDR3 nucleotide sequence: TGTGCCAGCAGCCTCCGCTCAGAGGGTAGGAACGAGCAGTACTTC. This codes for CASSLRSEGRNEQYF.

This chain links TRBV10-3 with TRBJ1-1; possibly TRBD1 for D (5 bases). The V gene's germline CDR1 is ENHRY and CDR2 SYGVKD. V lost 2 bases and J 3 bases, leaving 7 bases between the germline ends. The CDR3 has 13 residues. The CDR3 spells CAISEGTYTEAFF. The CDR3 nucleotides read TGTGCCATCAGTGAGGGGACGTACACTGAAGCTTTCTTT.

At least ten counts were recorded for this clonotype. This CDR3 reads CSGQENEKLFF. The CDR3, as DNA: TGCAGCGGACAGGAGAATGAAAAACTGTTTTTT. This chain uses TRBV29-1 with TRBJ1-4; possibly TRBD1 for D (6 bases). Trimming pared 7 bases from V and 5 bases from J, leaving 8 bases between. The CDR3 has 11 residues. Germline V CDR1 and CDR2: SQVTM, ANQGSEA.

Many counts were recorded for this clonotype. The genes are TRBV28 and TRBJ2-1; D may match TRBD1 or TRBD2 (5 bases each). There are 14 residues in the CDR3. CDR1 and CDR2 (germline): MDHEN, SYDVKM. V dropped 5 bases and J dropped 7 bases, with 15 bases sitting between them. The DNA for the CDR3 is TGTGCCAGCAGTCTGATGAGGTGGGGGAATGAGCAGTTCTTC. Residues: CASSLMRWGNEQFF.

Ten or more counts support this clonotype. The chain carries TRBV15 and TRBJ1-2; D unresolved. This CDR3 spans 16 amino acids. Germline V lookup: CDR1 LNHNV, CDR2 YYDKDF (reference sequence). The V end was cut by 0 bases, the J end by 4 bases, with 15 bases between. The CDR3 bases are TGTGCCACCAGCAGAGATAGGGTCAGGTCCTCCTATGGCTACACCTTC. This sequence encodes CATSRDRVRSSYGYTF.

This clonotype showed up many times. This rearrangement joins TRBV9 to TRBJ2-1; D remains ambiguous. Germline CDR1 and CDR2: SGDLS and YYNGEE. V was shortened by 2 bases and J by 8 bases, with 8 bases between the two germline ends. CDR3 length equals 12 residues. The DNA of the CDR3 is TGTGCCAGCAGCGTTGACTGGGATGAGCAGTTCTTC. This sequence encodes CASSVDWDEQFF.

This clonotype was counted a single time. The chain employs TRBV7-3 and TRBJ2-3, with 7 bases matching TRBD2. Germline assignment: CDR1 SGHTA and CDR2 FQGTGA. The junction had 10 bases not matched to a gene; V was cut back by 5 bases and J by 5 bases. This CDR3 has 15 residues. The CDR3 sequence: CASSRDYSKGDTQYF. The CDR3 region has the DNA TGTGCCAGCAGCCGGGACTACTCAAAGGGAGATACGCAGTATTTT.

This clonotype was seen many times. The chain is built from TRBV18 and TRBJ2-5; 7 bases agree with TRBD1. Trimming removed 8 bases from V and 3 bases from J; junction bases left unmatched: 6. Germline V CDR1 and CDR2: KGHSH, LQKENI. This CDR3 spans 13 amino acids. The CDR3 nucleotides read TGTGCCAGCAGCCCGACAGGGAAAGAGACCCAGTACTTC. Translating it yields CASSPTGKETQYF.

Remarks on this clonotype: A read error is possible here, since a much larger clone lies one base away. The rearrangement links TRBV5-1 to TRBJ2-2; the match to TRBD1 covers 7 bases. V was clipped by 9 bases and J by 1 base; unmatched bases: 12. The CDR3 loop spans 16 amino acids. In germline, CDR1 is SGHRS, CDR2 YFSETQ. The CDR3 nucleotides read TGCGCCATCACTTCTACCGGGACAGTGAACACCGGGGAGCTGTTTTTT. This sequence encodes CAITSTGTVNTGELFF.

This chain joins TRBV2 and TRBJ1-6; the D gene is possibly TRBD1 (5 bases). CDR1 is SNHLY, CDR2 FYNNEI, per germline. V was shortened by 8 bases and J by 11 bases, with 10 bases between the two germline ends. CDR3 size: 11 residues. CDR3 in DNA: TGTGCCAGCGGGGAGGGACCACCCCTCCACTTT. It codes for CASGEGPPLHF. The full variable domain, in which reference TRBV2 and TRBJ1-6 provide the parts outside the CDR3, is EPEVTQTPSHQVTQMGQEVILRCVPISNHLYFYWYRQILGQKVEFLVSFYNNEISEKSEIFDDQFSVERPDGSNFTLKIRSTKLEDSAMYFCASGEGPPLHFGNGTRLTVT.

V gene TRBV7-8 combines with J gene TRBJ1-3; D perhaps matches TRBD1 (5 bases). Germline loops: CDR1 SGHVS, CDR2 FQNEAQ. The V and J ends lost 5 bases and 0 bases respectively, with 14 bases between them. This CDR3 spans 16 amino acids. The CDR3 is CASSNQQASSGNTIYF. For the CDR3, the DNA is TGTGCCAGCAGCAACCAACAGGCTTCCTCTGGAAACACCATATATTTT.

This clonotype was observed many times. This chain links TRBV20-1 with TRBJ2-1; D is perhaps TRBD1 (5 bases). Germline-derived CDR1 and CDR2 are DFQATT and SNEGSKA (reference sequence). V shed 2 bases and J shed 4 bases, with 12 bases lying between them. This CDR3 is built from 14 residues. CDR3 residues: CSARRPDSYNEQFF. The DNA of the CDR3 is TGCAGTGCTAGACGCCCTGACAGTTACAATGAGCAGTTCTTC.

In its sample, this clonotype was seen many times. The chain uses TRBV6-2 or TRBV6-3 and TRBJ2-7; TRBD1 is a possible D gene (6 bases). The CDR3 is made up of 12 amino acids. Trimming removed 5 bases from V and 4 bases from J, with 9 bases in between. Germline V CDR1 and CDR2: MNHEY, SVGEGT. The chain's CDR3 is CASSLQGYEQYV. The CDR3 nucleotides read TGTGCCAGCAGTCTACAGGGTTACGAGCAGTACGTC.

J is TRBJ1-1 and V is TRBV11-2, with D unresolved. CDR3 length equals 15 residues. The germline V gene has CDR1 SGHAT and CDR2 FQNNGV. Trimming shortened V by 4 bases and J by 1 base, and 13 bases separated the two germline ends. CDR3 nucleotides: TGTGCCAGCAGCTCCCGGCCGTGGGAGAACACTGAAGCTTTCTTT. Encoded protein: CASSSRPWENTEAFF. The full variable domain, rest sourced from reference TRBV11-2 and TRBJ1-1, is EAGVAQSPRYKIIEKRQSVAFWCNPISGHATLYWYQQILGQGPKLLIQFQNNGVVDDSQLPKDRFSAERLKGVDSTLKIQPAKLEDSAVYLCASSSRPWENTEAFFGQGTRLTVV.

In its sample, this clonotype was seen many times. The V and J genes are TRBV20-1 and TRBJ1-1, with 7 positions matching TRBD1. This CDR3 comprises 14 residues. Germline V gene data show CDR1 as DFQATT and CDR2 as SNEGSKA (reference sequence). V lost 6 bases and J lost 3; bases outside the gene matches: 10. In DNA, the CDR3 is TGCAGTGCGCATCAGGGGGGGTTGGACACTGAAGCTTTCTTT. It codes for CSAHQGGLDTEAFF.

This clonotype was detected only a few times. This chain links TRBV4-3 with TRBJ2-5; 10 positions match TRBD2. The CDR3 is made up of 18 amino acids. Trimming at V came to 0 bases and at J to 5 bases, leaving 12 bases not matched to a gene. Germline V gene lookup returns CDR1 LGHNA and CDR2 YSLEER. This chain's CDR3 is CASSQDRPSGGARETQYF. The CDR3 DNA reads TGCGCCAGCAGCCAAGATCGGCCTAGCGGGGGAGCCAGGGAGACCCAGTACTTC.